This passage covers 8 T cell receptor beta chains from one sample sequenced in a study of cytomegalovirus exposure and HLA in healthy donors. Both 60 Vbeta primers and 13 Jbeta primers went into the PCR. The method was immunoSEQ multiplex PCR; TCRdb's version includes in-frame clones alone and lacks a portion of them. This sample carries 150,000 or so clones, roughly 76% of them seen once, and the ten largest clones take around 1.5%. Sequenced: PBMCs. The receptor set was obtained from a female donor in good health and CMV-seronegative.

This clone was seen once. The rearrangement joins TRBV6-5 to TRBJ2-7; 7 bases line up with TRBD1. J lost 3 bases, V lost 6 bases, and 5 bases had no gene match. There are 13 residues in the CDR3. Germline-derived CDR1 and CDR2 are MNHEY and SVGAGI. The CDR3: CASSLNRGYEQYF. In DNA form, the CDR3 reads TGTGCCAGCAGCCTCAACAGGGGCTACGAGCAGTACTTC.

This rearrangement joins TRBV19 to TRBJ2-5, with 8 bases aligning to TRBD2. CDR1 and CDR2 (germline): LNHDA, SQIVND (reference sequence). Trimming removed 5 bases from V and 4 bases from J; junction bases left unmatched: 9. This CDR3 is built from 15 residues. Here the CDR3 reads CASSRGGGSGETQYF. CDR3 DNA sequence: TGTGCCAGTAGTCGCGGCGGGGGGAGTGGAGAGACCCAGTACTTC.

The chain recombines TRBV29-1 with TRBJ2-5; the match to TRBD1 covers 8 bases. CDR1 SQVTM and CDR2 ANQGSEA come from the germline V gene. The CDR3 spans 12 residues. J gave up 5 bases and V 2 bases, and 1 base lay outside the gene matches. The CDR3 protein is CSVERDRETQYF. As DNA, the CDR3 is TGCAGCGTTGAAAGGGACAGGGAGACCCAGTACTTC.

The chain uses TRBV7-3 and TRBJ1-2; D possibly corresponds to TRBD1 (5 bases). Trimming took 3 bases from V and 6 from J, leaving 14 bases between them. CDR1 is SGHTA and CDR2 is FQGTGA in the germline V gene. The CDR3 length is 14 residues. The CDR3 region is CASSLVGGRDGYTF. For the CDR3, the DNA is TGTGCCAGCAGCTTGGTGGGGGGAAGAGATGGCTACACCTTC.

This clone has just a few counts. The rearrangement uses TRBV19 and TRBJ1-1; maybe TRBD1 (6 bases). The germline gives CDR1 LNHDA, CDR2 SQIVND (reference sequence). The CDR3 length is 15 residues. Trimming took off 4 bases at V and 1 base at J, with 13 bases between the two ends. The CDR3 DNA follows: TGTGCCAGTAGTACTACAGGGTCCCCGAACACTGAAGCTTTCTTT. Protein: CASSTTGSPNTEAFF.

The rearrangement joins TRBV6-5 to TRBJ1-5; D perhaps matches TRBD1 (5 bases). The germline V and J ends were trimmed by 10 bases and 1 base, with 14 bases remaining between them. Per the germline V gene, CDR1 is MNHEY and CDR2 is SVGAGI. The CDR3 is made up of 14 amino acids. The CDR3 nucleotides read TGTGCCACCCGGGGCGGGGGAAGCAATCAGCCCCAGCATTTT. Its protein product is CATRGGGSNQPQHF.

The genes are TRBV28 and TRBJ1-1, with D possibly matching TRBD1 (6 bases). Trimming stripped 3 bases from V and 2 bases from J, with 19 bases between. Germline V gene lookup returns CDR1 MDHEN and CDR2 SYDVKM. The CDR3 length is 17 residues. The CDR3 sequence is CASSLTTGDRPNTEAFF. The CDR3 DNA reads TGTGCCAGCAGTTTGACGACAGGAGACAGGCCAAACACTGAAGCTTTCTTT. The full variable domain, its missing parts supplied by reference TRBV28 and TRBJ1-1, is DVKVTQSSRYLVKRTGEKVFLECVQDMDHENMFWYRQDPGLGLRLIYFSYDVKMKEKGDIPEGYSVSREKKERFSLILESASTNQTSMYLCASSLTTGDRPNTEAFFGQGTRLTVV.

This chain joins TRBV13 and TRBJ2-7; 11 bases agree with TRBD1. Germline lookup yields CDR1 PRHDT and CDR2 FYEKMQ (reference sequence). After removal of 5 bases from V and 4 bases from J, the junction contained 7 bases not matched to a gene. The CDR3 runs 15 residues. CDR3 sequence reads: CASSPTGQGAYEQYF. The CDR3 coding sequence is TGTGCCAGCAGCCCAACAGGACAGGGGGCGTACGAGCAGTACTTC.